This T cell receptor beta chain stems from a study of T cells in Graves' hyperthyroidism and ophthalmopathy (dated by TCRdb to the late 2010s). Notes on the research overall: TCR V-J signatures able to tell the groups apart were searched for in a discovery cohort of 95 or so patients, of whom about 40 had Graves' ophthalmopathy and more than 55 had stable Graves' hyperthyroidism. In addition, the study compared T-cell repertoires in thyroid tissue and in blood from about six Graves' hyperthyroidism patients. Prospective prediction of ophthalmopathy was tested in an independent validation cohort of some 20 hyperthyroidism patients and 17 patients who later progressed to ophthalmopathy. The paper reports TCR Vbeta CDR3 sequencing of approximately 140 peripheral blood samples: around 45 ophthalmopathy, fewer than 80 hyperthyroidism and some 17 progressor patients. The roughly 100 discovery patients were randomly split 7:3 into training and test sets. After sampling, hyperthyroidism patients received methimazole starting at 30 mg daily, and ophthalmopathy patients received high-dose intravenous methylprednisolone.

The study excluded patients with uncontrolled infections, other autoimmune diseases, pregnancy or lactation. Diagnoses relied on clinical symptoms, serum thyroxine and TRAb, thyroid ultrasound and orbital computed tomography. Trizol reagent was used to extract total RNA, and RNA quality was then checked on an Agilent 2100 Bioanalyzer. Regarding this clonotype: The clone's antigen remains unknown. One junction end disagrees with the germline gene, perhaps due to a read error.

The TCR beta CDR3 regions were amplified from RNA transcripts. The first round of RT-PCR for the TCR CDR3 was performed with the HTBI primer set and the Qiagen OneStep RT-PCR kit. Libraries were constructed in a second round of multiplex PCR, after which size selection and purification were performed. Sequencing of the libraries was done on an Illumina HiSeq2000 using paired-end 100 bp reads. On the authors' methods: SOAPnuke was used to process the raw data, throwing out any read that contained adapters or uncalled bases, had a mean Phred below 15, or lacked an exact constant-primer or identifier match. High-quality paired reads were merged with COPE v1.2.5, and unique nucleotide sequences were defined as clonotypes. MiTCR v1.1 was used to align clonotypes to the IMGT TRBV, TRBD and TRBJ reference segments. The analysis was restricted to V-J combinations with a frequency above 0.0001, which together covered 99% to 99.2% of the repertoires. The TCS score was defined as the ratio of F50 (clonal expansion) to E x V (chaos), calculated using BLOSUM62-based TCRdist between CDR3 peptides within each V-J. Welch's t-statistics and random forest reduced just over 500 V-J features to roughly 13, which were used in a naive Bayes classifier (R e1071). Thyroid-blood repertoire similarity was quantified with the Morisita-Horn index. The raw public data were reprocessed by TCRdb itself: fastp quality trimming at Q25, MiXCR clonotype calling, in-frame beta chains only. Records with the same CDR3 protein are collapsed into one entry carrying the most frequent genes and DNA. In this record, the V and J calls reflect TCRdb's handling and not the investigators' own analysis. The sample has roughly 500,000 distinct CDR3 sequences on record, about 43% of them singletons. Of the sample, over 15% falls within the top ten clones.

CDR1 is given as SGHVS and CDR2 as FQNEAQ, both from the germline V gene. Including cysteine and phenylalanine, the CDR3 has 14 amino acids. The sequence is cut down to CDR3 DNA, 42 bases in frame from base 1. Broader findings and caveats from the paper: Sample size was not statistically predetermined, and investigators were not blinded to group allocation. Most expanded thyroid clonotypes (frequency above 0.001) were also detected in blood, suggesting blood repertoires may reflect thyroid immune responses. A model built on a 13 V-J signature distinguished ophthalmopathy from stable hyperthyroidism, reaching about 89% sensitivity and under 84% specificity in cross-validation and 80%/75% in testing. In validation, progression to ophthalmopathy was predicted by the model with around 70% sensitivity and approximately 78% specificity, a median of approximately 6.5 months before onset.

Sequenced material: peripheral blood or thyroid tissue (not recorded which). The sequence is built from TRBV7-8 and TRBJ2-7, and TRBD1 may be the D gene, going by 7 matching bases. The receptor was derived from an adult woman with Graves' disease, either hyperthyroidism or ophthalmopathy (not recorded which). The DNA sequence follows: TGTGCCAGCAGTTTAGACAGGGAGGTGGACGAGCAGTACTTC. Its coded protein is CASSLDREVDEQYF.